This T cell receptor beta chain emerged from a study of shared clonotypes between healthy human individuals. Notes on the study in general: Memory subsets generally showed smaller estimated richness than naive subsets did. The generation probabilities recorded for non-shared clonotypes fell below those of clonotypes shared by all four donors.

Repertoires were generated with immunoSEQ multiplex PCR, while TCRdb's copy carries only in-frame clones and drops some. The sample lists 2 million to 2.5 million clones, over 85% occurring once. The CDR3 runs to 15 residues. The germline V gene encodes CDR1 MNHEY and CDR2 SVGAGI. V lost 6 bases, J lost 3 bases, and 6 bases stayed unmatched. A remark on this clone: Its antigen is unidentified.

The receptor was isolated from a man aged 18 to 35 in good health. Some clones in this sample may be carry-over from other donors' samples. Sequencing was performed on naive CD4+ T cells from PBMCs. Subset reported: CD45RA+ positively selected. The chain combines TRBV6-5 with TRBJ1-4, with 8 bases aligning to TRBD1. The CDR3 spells CASSRTGRPNEKLFF. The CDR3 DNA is TGTGCCAGCAGCCGGACAGGGAGACCTAATGAAAAACTGTTTTTT.